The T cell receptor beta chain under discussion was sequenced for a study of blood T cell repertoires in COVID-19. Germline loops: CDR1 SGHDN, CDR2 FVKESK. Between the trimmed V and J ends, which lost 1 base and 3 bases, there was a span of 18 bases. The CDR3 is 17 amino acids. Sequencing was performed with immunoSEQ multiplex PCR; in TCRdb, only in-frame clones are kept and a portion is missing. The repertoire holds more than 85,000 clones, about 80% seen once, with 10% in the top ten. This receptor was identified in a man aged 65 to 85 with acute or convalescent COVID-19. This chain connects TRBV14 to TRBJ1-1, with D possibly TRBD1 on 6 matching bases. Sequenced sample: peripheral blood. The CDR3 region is CASSQVQGFGRDTEAFF. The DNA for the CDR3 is TGTGCCAGCAGCCAAGTACAGGGCTTCGGGAGGGACACTGAAGCTTTCTTT.